This T cell receptor beta chain was captured in a study of technical replicates of blood from a handful of donors. The CDR3 is made up of 13 amino acids. The germline CDR1 and CDR2 sequences are SGHNT and YYREEE (reference sequence). Germline trimming cut 7 bases from V and 4 bases from J; bases unmatched to any gene: 4. The assay was immunoSEQ multiplex PCR, and TCRdb's table has in-frame clones only and misses some. The table has tens of thousands of clones, around 92% seen once. This clonotype originated in a human donor in good health. Sequenced sample: T cells isolated from PBMCs. The chain uses TRBV5-4 and TRBJ1-2, with TRBD1 matching 10 bases. CDR3 sequence: CASETGGSYGYTF. Here the CDR3 DNA reads TGTGCCAGCGAGACAGGGGGCTCCTATGGCTACACCTTC.